Below are 10 T cell receptor beta chains sequenced from a single sample in a study of early T cells in non-severe SARS-CoV-2 infection. TCRdb used MiXCR to reprocess the 5' RACE reads, holding one entry per CDR3 protein. In the table there are about 58,000 distinct CDR3 sequences, approximately 11% of which are singletons. Sequencing used whole blood. These receptors all come from an adult who was a healthcare worker with PCR-confirmed SARS-CoV-2 infection or an uninfected control (not recorded which).

The chain employs TRBV29-1 and TRBJ1-5; D is uncertain. V was cut by 6 bases and J by 4 bases, with 10 bases left in between. This CDR3 comprises 12 residues. Germline V gives CDR1 SQVTM, CDR2 ANQGSEA. CDR3 sequence: CSVADGNQPQHF. Here the CDR3 DNA reads TGCAGCGTGGCGGATGGGAATCAGCCCCAGCATTTT.

This clonotype has only a few counts. The genes are TRBV20-1 and TRBJ1-6; D not resolved. Trimming cost V 3 bases and J 0 bases, with 12 bases left between them. Germline V gene lookup returns CDR1 DFQATT and CDR2 SNEGSKA (reference sequence). The CDR3 totals 16 residues. The DNA of the CDR3 is TGCAGTGCTAGGAATATCGAGGGCTCCTATAATTCACCCCTCCACTTT. It is translated as CSARNIEGSYNSPLHF.

This clonotype was detected only a few times. Here the CDR3 DNA reads TGTGCCAGCAGCTTATCCAGCGGGAGGGGGACCTACAATGAGCAGTTCTTC. Encoded protein: CASSLSSGRGTYNEQFF. V is TRBV7-3 and J is TRBJ2-1; 10 bases align to TRBD2. Germline V CDR1 and CDR2: SGHTA, FQGTGA. CDR3 length equals 17 residues. The V segment lost 2 bases and the J segment 2 bases; nucleotides outside the gene matches: 6. The full variable domain, completed using reference TRBV7-3 and TRBJ2-1, is GAGVSQTPSNKVTEKGKYVELRCDPISGHTALYWYRQSLGQGPEFLIYFQGTGAADDSGLPNDRFFAVRPEGSVSTLKIQRTERGDSAVYLCASSLSSGRGTYNEQFFGPGTRLTVL.

This clonotype is medium-sized (0.01 to 0.1%) by share. The V gene is TRBV5-1, the J gene TRBJ1-2; a weak D match, TRBD1 (6 bases). V was pared by 3 bases and J by 1 base, with 7 bases between. This CDR3 is 13 amino acids long. Germline V lookup: CDR1 SGHRS, CDR2 YFSETQ. The CDR3 DNA sequence: TGCGCCAGCAGCTGGACAGATAACTATGGCTACACCTTC. Translating it yields CASSWTDNYGYTF. Drawing the rest from reference TRBV5-1 and TRBJ1-2, the complete variable domain is KAGVTQTPRYLIKTRGQQVTLSCSPISGHRSVSWYQQTPGQGLQFLFEYFSETQRNKGNFPGRFSGRQFSNSRSEMNVSTLELGDSALYLCASSWTDNYGYTFGSGTRLTVV.

This clonotype appeared many times. The chain recombines TRBV7-9 with TRBJ2-1; no clear D gene. CDR3 length equals 15 residues. CDR1 is SEHNR and CDR2 is FQNEAQ in the germline V gene (reference sequence). V lost 1 base and J lost 8, with 15 bases in between. CDR3: CASSLVVKSGDEQFF. In DNA form, the CDR3 reads TGTGCCAGCAGCTTAGTTGTTAAGTCAGGCGATGAGCAGTTCTTC.

J is TRBJ2-3 and V is TRBV29-1, with a tentative D call TRBD1 (6 bases). CDR1 SQVTM and CDR2 ANQGSEA come from the germline V gene. The CDR3 covers 12 residues. Trimming took off 7 bases at V and 2 bases at J, with 10 bases between the two ends. The CDR3 loop is CSGTGYTDTQYF. CDR3 sequence (DNA): TGCAGCGGTACAGGGTACACAGATACGCAGTATTTT.

In this sample, this clonotype turned up a few times. V usage is TRBV7-9 and J usage is TRBJ2-5; the D gene is possibly TRBD1 (6 bases). Trimming left V 5 bases short and J 0 bases short, with 10 bases between. Germline values: CDR1 SEHNR, CDR2 FQNEAQ (reference sequence). CDR3 length: 14 amino acids. Here the CDR3 reads CASSQDRNQETQYF. The DNA for the CDR3 is TGTGCCAGCAGCCAAGACAGGAACCAAGAGACCCAGTACTTC.

This clonotype was counted many times. The chain is built from TRBV7-2 and TRBJ2-5; D call uncertain. CDR1 and CDR2 (germline): SGHTA, FQGNSA. V lost 5 bases and J 0 bases, leaving 7 bases between the germline ends. The CDR3 has 13 residues. CDR3 residues: CASSVPYQETQYF. In nucleotides, the CDR3 is TGTGCCAGCAGCGTGCCGTACCAAGAGACCCAGTACTTC.

This clonotype has at least ten counts. The chain uses TRBV6-1 and TRBJ1-2; D gene uncertain. The ends were cut back, 0 bases at V and 4 bases at J, with 9 bases in the middle. The CDR3 has 14 amino acids. Germline V gene data show CDR1 as MNHNS and CDR2 as SASEGT. Written as DNA, the CDR3 is TGTGCCAGCAGTGAAGCGCAGGACGGCTATGGCTACACCTTC. Translating it yields CASSEAQDGYGYTF.

This clonotype showed up many times. The chain links TRBV19 to TRBJ2-1; 14 positions agree with TRBD2. Germline V lookup: CDR1 LNHDA, CDR2 SQIVND (reference sequence). Trimming took 6 bases from V and 5 from J; bases not matched to a gene: 3. There are 15 residues in the CDR3. This CDR3 reads CASRTSGRANNEQFF. The CDR3 DNA reads TGTGCCAGTAGGACTAGCGGGAGGGCCAACAATGAGCAGTTCTTC.